This T cell receptor (beta chain) was obtained from a study of T cells in Graves' hyperthyroidism and ophthalmopathy. In this sample, this clonotype turned up many times. V was cut by 6 bases and J by 4 bases, with 12 bases left in between. Germline CDR1 reads MNHNS; CDR2 reads SASEGT. CDR3 length equals 13 residues. There were TCR beta CDR3 regions amplified from RNA transcripts. Researchers ran a first-round RT-PCR on the TCR CDR3 using the HTBI primer set. From the multiplex PCR reads, TCRdb called clonotypes with MiXCR, one entry per CDR3 protein. The data hold 400,000 to 500,000 distinct CDR3 sequences, with 13% to 15% observed a single time.

The receptor comes from a woman aged 18-29 years with Graves' hyperthyroidism. The sequencing input was blood. The chain uses TRBV6-1 and TRBJ1-2; D is perhaps TRBD1 (5 bases). The CDR3 region has the DNA TGTGCCAGCAGCCCCGGGGGTCCCTATGGCTACACCTTC. Its protein product is CASSPGGPYGYTF.